The present T cell receptor (beta chain) was sequenced within a study of regulatory T cells in long-lasting Graves disease. Study-wide context: Patients newly diagnosed with Graves' had been on antithyroid drugs for under 3 months.

Building the TCR beta libraries relied on iRepertoire HTBI primers, and CDR3 regions underwent Arm-PCR. TCRdb re-called the multiplex PCR reads with MiXCR, one entry per CDR3 protein. The sample records about 240,000 distinct CDR3 sequences, around 21% being singletons. Overall study results and limits: Persistent patients had more shared public clonotypes (around 2,700) than new patients (roughly 900).

Germline CDR1 is MNHNS and CDR2 is SASEGT. The CDR3 is 14 residues long. Trimming stripped 10 bases from V and 1 base from J, with 11 bases between. Time point specified: newly diagnosed GD, antithyroid drugs for less than 3 months. Following extraction of RNA from PBMCs, that RNA was used to make the TCR library. The sample holds a few counts of this clonotype. Antigen: not known. The sequences come from peripheral blood mononuclear cells (PBMCs), collected at new diagnosis, from a patient treated with antithyroid drugs. The TCR comes from a female donor with Graves disease. The V call is TRBV6-1, the J call TRBJ2-6; D call uncertain. The CDR3 DNA reads TGTGCCACTCACCCCCAGTCTGGGGCCAACGTCCTGACTTTC. Protein product: CATHPQSGANVLTF.